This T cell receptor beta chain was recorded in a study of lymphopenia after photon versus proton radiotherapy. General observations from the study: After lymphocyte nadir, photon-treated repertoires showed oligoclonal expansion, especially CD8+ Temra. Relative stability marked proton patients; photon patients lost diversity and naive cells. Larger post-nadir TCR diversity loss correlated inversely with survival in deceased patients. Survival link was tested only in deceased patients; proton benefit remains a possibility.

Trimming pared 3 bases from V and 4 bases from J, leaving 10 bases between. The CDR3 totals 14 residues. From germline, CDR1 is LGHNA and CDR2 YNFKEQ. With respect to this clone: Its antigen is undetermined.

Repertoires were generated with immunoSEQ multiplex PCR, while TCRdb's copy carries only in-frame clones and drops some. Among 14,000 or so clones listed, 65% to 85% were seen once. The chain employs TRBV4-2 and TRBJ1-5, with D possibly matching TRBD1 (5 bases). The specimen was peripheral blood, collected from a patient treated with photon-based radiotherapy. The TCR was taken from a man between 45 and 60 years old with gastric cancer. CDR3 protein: CASSQGLGNQPQHF. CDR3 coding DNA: TGTGCCAGCAGCCAGGGGCTGGGAAATCAGCCCCAGCATTTT.